The 5 T cell receptor beta chains in this list originate from one sample, sequenced in a study of T cell changes during pregnancy in multiple sclerosis. The assay was immunoSEQ multiplex PCR, and TCRdb's table has in-frame clones only and misses some. The table lists tens of thousands of clones, 90% to 95% of them singletons. Source: CD8+ T cells from peripheral blood mononuclear cells, taken before pregnancy. Receptors were obtained from a female donor with multiple sclerosis, enrolled in a pregnancy study.

The V and J genes are TRBV6-6 and TRBJ2-5, with a possible D match to TRBD2 (5 bases). Trimming stripped 4 bases from V and 4 bases from J, with 7 bases between. Germline V lookup: CDR1 MNHNY, CDR2 SVGAGI (reference sequence). This CDR3 is 12 amino acids long. The CDR3 is CASSWELETQYF. The CDR3 DNA reads as TGTGCCAGCAGTTGGGAGTTAGAGACCCAGTACTTC.

This clone appeared once. Written as DNA, the CDR3 is TGTGCCAGCAGTTTCAGGGGGCCGGTATCAGATACGCAGTATTTT. Its translation: CASSFRGPVSDTQYF. The chain links TRBV6-1 to TRBJ2-3; 8 nucleotides line up with TRBD1. CDR1 is MNHNS and CDR2 is SASEGT in the germline V gene. The CDR3 covers 15 residues. V lost 5 bases and J lost 4; bases outside the gene matches: 8.

V gene TRBV19 combines with J gene TRBJ1-2; D is uncertain. Germline V CDR1 and CDR2: LNHDA, SQIVND (reference sequence). With 6 bases removed from V and 4 bases from J, the gap between germline ends came to 12 bases. This CDR3 spans 13 amino acids. CDR3 DNA sequence: TGTGCCAGTAGCGCGACGGGTACCTATGGCTACACCTTC. It encodes CASSATGTYGYTF. The entire variable domain, with the rest obtained from reference TRBV19 and TRBJ1-2, is as follows: DGGITQSPKYLFRKEGQNVTLSCEQNLNHDAMYWYRQDPGQGLRLIYYSQIVNDFQKGDIAEGYSVSREKKESFPLTVTSAQKNPTAFYLCASSATGTYGYTFGSGTRLTVV.

This clone was detected only a few times. The chain is built from TRBV5-6 and TRBJ2-3; 12 bases are a match to TRBD2. The germline gives CDR1 SGHDT, CDR2 YYEEEE. V trimming: 4 bases; J trimming: 4 bases; junction bases outside the gene matches: 10. The CDR3 consists of 17 residues. The DNA for the CDR3 is TGTGCCAGCAGCCCTGCTTCTAGCGGGAGGGCCCCAGATACGCAGTATTTT. This gives the protein CASSPASSGRAPDTQYF.

This chain links TRBV10-1 with TRBJ2-3; perhaps TRBD2 as D (6 bases). CDR1 WNHNN and CDR2 SYGVQD come from the germline V gene (reference sequence). V dropped 4 bases and J dropped 3 bases, with 17 bases sitting between them. This CDR3 region has 16 residues. The CDR3 region has the DNA TGCGCCAGCAGTGGCGACACTAGCCGGGATACAGATACGCAGTATTTT. Translation: CASSGDTSRDTDTQYF.